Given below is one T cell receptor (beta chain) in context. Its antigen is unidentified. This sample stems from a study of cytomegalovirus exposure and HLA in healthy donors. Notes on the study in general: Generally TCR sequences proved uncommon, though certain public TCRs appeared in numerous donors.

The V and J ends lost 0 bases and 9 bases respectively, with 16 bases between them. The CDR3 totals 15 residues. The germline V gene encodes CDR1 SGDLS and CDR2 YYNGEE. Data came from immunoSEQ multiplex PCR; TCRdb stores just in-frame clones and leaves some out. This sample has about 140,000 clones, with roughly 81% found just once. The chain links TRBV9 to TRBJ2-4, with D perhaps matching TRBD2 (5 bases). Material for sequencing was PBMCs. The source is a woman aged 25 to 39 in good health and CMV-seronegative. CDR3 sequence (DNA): TGTGCCAGCAGCGTAGTTCCGACTACCGCCGGCATTCAGTACTTC. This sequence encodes CASSVVPTTAGIQYF.